Listed here are 10 T cell receptor beta chains from one sample, sequenced in a study of cytomegalovirus exposure and HLA in healthy donors. Primers included in the PCR were 60 Vbeta and 13 Jbeta primers. The assay was immunoSEQ multiplex PCR, and TCRdb's table has in-frame clones only and misses some. Altogether 150,000 to 200,000 clones are present, approximately 84% being singletons, with the ten largest covering about 0.25%. Material: PBMCs. These receptors all stem from a boy aged 5-17 years in good health and CMV-seronegative.

The CDR3 is CASSIMTGPSMNEQYF. The CDR3 region has the DNA TGCGCCAGCAGCATAATGACAGGACCAAGTATGAACGAGCAGTACTTC. V is TRBV10-1 and J is TRBJ2-7; a possible D gene is TRBD1 (6 bases). The CDR3 extends over 16 amino acids. Germline-derived CDR1 and CDR2 are WNHNN and SYGVQD (reference sequence). V lost 6 bases and J lost 5, with 23 bases in between.

V is TRBV7-9 and J is TRBJ2-1; 13 bases map to TRBD2. Germline V lookup: CDR1 SEHNR, CDR2 FQNEAQ (reference sequence). The CDR3 has 17 amino acids. V lost 11 bases to trimming and J lost 2 bases; unmatched junction nucleotides: 12. In nucleotides, the CDR3 is TGTGCCGGCGAGGGGGGACTAGCGGGATGGGCCTACAATGAGCAGTTCTTC. Its protein is CAGEGGLAGWAYNEQFF.

This chain links TRBV25-1 with TRBJ1-6, with D perhaps matching TRBD1 (6 bases). With 7 bases removed from V and 10 bases from J, the gap between germline ends came to 17 bases. The CDR3 contains 14 residues. Per germline, CDR1 MGHDK and CDR2 SYGVNS. The CDR3 DNA follows: TGTGCCAGCAACCCGGGACATCCCTGGTCACCCCTCCACTTT. Its protein is CASNPGHPWSPLHF.

The chain combines TRBV28 with TRBJ2-1; the match to TRBD2 covers 13 bases. Trimming cost V 5 bases and J 7 bases; bases outside gene matches: 5. The CDR3 consists of 15 residues. The germline gives CDR1 MDHEN, CDR2 SYDVKM. In nucleotides, the CDR3 is TGTGCCAGCAGTCTCACTAGCGGGAGGGGGAATGAGCAGTTCTTC. As protein: CASSLTSGRGNEQFF. The full variable domain, rest sourced from reference TRBV28 and TRBJ2-1, is DVKVTQSSRYLVKRTGEKVFLECVQDMDHENMFWYRQDPGLGLRLIYFSYDVKMKEKGDIPEGYSVSREKKERFSLILESASTNQTSMYLCASSLTSGRGNEQFFGPGTRLTVL.

V and J are TRBV28 and TRBJ1-4, with D possibly being TRBD1 (5 bases). The germline V gene has CDR1 MDHEN and CDR2 SYDVKM. CDR3 size: 16 residues. Deletions cut 2 bases from V and 10 bases from J, with 20 bases between. The CDR3 region has the DNA TGTGCCAGCAGTTTAGATTTTAGGGAAATCCAGGGAAAACTGTTTTTT. As protein: CASSLDFREIQGKLFF.

The CDR3 DNA reads as TGTGCCAGCAGCTTATCGTCTCGGGTGATGGAGACCCAGTACTTC. The encoded protein is CASSLSSRVMETQYF. The rearrangement uses TRBV7-9 and TRBJ2-5; D unclear. Trimming took off 2 bases at V and 5 bases at J, with 15 bases between the two ends. The CDR3 covers 15 residues. CDR1 is SEHNR and CDR2 is FQNEAQ in the germline V gene (reference sequence).

The chain combines TRBV7-3 with TRBJ2-7; TRBD1 matches 8 bases. The V gene's germline CDR1 is SGHTA and CDR2 FQGTGA. The junction had 3 bases not matched to a gene; V was cut back by 3 bases and J by 5 bases. CDR3 size: 13 residues. The CDR3 nucleotides are TGTGCCAGCAGCTTCGACAGGGGAGACGAGCAGTACTTC. Translating gives CASSFDRGDEQYF. The entire variable domain, with the rest obtained from reference TRBV7-3 and TRBJ2-7, is as follows: GAGVSQTPSNKVTEKGKYVELRCDPISGHTALYWYRQSLGQGPEFLIYFQGTGAADDSGLPNDRFFAVRPEGSVSTLKIQRTERGDSAVYLCASSFDRGDEQYFGPGTRLTVT.

This clone was recorded once. The rearrangement joins TRBV6-1 to TRBJ2-3; no firm D call. From germline, CDR1 is MNHNS and CDR2 SASEGT. V gave up 8 bases and J gave up 2 bases, with 17 bases separating them. CDR3 length: 15 amino acids. The CDR3 region is CASAERDSFTDTQYF. CDR3 bases: TGTGCCAGCGCGGAACGAGACTCCTTCACAGATACGCAGTATTTT.

The chain joins TRBV2 to TRBJ2-7; TRBD2 is a possible D gene (6 bases). Germline loops: CDR1 SNHLY, CDR2 FYNNEI. The CDR3 length is 13 residues. V gave up 5 bases and J gave up 5 bases, with 13 bases separating them. DNA of the CDR3: TGTGCCAGCAGTTCAGCCGGGGGTGACGAGCAGTACTTC. Its translation: CASSSAGGDEQYF. The whole variable domain, remainder taken from reference TRBV2 and TRBJ2-7, is EPEVTQTPSHQVTQMGQEVILRCVPISNHLYFYWYRQILGQKVEFLVSFYNNEISEKSEIFDDQFSVERPDGSNFTLKIRSTKLEDSAMYFCASSSAGGDEQYFGPGTRLTVT.

The chain uses TRBV30 and TRBJ2-6; D not resolved. Trimming left V 2 bases short and J 0 bases short, with 5 bases between. There are 14 residues in the CDR3. Germline CDR1 is GTSNPN and CDR2 is SVGIG (reference sequence). For the CDR3, the DNA is TGTGCCTGGAGTTGGAGCTCTGGGGCCAACGTCCTGACTTTC. Translating it yields CAWSWSSGANVLTF.